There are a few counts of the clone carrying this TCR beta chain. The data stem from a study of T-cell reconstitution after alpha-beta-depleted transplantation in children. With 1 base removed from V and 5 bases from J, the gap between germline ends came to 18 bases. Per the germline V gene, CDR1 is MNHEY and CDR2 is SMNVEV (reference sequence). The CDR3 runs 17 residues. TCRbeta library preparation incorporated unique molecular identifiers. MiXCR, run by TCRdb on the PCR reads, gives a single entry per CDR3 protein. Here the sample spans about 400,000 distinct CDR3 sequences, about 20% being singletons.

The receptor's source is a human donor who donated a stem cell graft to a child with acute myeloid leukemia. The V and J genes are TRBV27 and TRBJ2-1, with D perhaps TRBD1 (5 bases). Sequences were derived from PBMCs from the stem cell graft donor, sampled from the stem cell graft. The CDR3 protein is CASSLWGIPGGNNEQFF. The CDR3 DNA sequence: TGTGCCAGCAGTTTATGGGGCATACCCGGTGGAAACAATGAGCAGTTCTTC.